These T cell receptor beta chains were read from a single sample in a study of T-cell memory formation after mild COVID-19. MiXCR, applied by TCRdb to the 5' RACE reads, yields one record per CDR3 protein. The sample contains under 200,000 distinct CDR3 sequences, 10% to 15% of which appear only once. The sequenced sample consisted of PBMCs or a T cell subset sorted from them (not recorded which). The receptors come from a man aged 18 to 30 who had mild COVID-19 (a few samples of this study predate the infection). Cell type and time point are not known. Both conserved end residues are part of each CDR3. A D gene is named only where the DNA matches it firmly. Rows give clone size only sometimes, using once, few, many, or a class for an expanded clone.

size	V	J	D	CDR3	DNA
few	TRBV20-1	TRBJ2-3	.	CSAPRGQDTDTQYF	TGCAGTGCTCCCCGGGGGCAAGACACAGATACGCAGTATTTT
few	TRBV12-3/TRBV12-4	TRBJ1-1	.	CASRPASRDTEAFF	TGTGCCAGCAGACCGGCTTCGAGGGACACTGAAGCTTTCTTT
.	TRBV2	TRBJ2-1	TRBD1	CASTRDRAYNEQFF	TGTGCCAGCACCCGGGACAGGGCGTACAATGAGCAGTTCTTC
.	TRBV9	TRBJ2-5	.	CASSVVGGWQETKYF	TGTGCCAGCAGCGTAGTAGGGGGGTGGCAAGAGACCAAGTACTTC
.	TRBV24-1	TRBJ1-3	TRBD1	CATSDPRQGGNTIYF	TGTGCCACCAGTGATCCCAGACAGGGAGGAAACACCATATATTTT
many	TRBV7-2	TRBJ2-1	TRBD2	CASSSRTSGGNEQFF	TGTGCCAGCAGCTCTCGGACTAGCGGGGGGAATGAGCAGTTCTTC
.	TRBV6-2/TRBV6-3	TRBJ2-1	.	CASCGITNEQFF	TGTGCCAGCTGCGGCATCACCAATGAGCAGTTCTTC
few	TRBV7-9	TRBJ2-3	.	CASSGADTDTQYF	TGTGCCAGCAGCGGGGCCGACACAGATACGCAGTATTTT
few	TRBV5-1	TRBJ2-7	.	CASSLGRVHEQYF	TGCGCCAGCAGCTTGGGCAGGGTACACGAGCAGTACTTC
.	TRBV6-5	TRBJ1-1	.	CASRDTPNTEAFF	TGTGCCAGCCGAGACACTCCGAACACTGAAGCTTTCTTT
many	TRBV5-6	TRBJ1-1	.	CASSSGWDGFTEAFF	TGTGCCAGCAGCTCCGGTTGGGACGGATTCACTGAAGCTTTCTTT
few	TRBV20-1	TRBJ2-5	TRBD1	CSAWDSKIQETQYF	TGCAGTGCTTGGGACAGTAAGATCCAAGAGACCCAGTACTTC
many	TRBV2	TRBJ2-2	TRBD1	CASNGQGKTGELFF	TGTGCCAGCAATGGACAGGGGAAAACCGGGGAGCTGTTTTTT
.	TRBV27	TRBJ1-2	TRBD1	CASSLFSGGFNYGYTF	TGTGCCAGCAGTTTATTTTCAGGGGGCTTCAACTATGGCTACACCTTC
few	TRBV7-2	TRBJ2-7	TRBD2	CATGGKRNEQYF	TGTGCCACCGGGGGGAAGAGGAACGAGCAGTACTTC
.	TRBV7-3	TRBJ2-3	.	CASSLRDTTDTQYF	TGTGCCAGCAGCTTAAGGGACACCACAGATACGCAGTATTTT
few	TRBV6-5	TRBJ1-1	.	CASSWGGSDTEAFF	TGTGCCAGCAGTTGGGGGGGCTCGGACACTGAAGCTTTCTTT
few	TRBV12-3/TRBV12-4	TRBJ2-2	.	CASSLQLAWGELFF	TGTGCCAGCAGTTTACAGCTAGCCTGGGGGGAGCTGTTTTTT
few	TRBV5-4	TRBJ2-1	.	CASSFGASSYNEQFF	TGTGCCAGCAGCTTCGGGGCGAGCTCCTACAATGAGCAGTTCTTC
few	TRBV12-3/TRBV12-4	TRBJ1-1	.	CASSHSGVGTEAFF	TGTGCCAGCAGTCACAGCGGCGTGGGCACTGAAGCTTTCTTT
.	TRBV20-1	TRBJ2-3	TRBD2	CSARGLAGAYTQYF	TGCAGTGCTAGAGGACTAGCGGGGGCCTATACGCAGTATTTT
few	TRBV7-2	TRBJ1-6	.	CASSFPRAVRNSPLHF	TGTGCCAGCAGCTTTCCCAGGGCGGTGCGGAATTCACCCCTCCACTTT
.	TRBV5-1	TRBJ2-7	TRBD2	CASSLGTSGDYEQYF	TGCGCCAGCAGCTTAGGGACTAGCGGGGACTACGAGCAGTACTTC
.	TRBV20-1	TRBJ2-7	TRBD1	CSAMTGDDYEQYF	TGCAGTGCGATGACAGGGGATGACTACGAGCAGTACTTC
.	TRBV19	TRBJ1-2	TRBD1	CACRPLGQTYGYTF	TGTGCCTGTCGGCCTTTGGGACAGACCTATGGCTACACCTTC
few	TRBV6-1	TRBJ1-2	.	CASTMGVTDYGYTF	TGTGCCAGCACTATGGGCGTTACGGACTATGGCTACACCTTC
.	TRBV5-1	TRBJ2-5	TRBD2	CASSLGTSGRETQYF	TGCGCCAGCAGCTTGGGGACTAGCGGGCGGGAGACCCAGTACTTC
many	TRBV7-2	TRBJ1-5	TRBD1	CASSIRGDQPQHF	TGTGCCAGCAGCATCAGGGGGGATCAGCCCCAGCATTTT
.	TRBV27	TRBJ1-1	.	CASSLKGPPRVHF	TGTGCCAGCAGTCTAAAGGGCCCACCCCGGGTCCATTTT
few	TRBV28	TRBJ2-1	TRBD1	CASRRPGQGYNEQFF	TGTGCCAGCAGGAGGCCGGGACAGGGATACAATGAGCAGTTCTTC
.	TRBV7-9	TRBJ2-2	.	CASGNLATGELFF	TGTGCCAGCGGTAATTTGGCCACCGGGGAGCTGTTTTTT
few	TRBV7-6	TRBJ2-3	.	CASSAGTTDTQYF	TGTGCCAGCTCGGCGGGCACTACAGATACGCAGTATTTT
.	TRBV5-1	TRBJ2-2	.	CASSSVTGTGELFF	TGCGCCAGCAGCTCGGTCACAGGGACCGGGGAGCTGTTTTTT
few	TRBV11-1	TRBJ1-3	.	CASRLTSGNTIYF	TGTGCCAGCAGACTGACGTCTGGAAACACCATATATTTT
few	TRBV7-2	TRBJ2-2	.	CASSPAGTNTGELFF	TGTGCCAGCAGTCCCGCGGGGACGAACACCGGGGAGCTGTTTTTT
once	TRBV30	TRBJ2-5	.	CAWSPRETQYF	TGTGCCTGGAGCCCAAGGGAGACCCAGTACTTC
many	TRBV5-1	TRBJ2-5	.	CASSLVQGRGQETQYF	TGCGCCAGCAGCTTGGTACAGGGACGGGGACAAGAGACCCAGTACTTC
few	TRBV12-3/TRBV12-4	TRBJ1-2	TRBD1	CASRRTGDINYGYTF	TGTGCCAGCAGGCGGACAGGGGATATTAACTATGGCTACACCTTC
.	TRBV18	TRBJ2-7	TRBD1	CASSPPSGTGYTYEQYF	TGTGCCAGCTCACCACCGTCCGGGACAGGTTATACCTACGAGCAGTACTTC
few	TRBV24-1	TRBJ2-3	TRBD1	CATEGQSTDTQYF	TGTGCCACCGAGGGACAGAGCACAGATACGCAGTATTTT
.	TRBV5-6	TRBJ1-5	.	CASSLMDHQPQHF	TGTGCCAGCAGCCTAATGGACCATCAGCCCCAGCATTTT
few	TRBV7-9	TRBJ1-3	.	CASSLEAALKGNTIYF	TGTGCCAGCAGCTTAGAAGCCGCGCTCAAAGGAAACACCATATATTTT
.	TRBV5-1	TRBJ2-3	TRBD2	CASSLRTSGVADTQYF	TGCGCCAGCAGCTTGCGAACTAGCGGGGTAGCAGATACGCAGTATTTT